This TCR beta chain stems from a study of T cell responses to AZD1222 COVID-19 vaccine. Study details: Combined were second doses at about 4 or about 12 weeks. Overall study results and limits: Recipients of AZD1222 seropositive at baseline numbered only 6 or 7. Regions left unmutated in variants are reportedly the target of nearly half of spike-specific TCRs. Vaccination with two AZD1222 doses was followed by a rise in Spike-specific TCR breadth and depth.

Concerning this clone itself: Antigen specificity is unknown.

Sequenced by immunoSEQ multiplex PCR; TCRdb stores in-frame clones only, minus some. The sample includes some 130,000 clones, roughly 92% of them seen just once. The CDR3 consists of 13 residues. CDR1 is MNHEY and CDR2 is SMNVEV in the germline V gene (reference sequence). V was shortened by 3 bases and J by 10 bases, with 13 bases between the two germline ends. The origin of this receptor is an adult in good health. The sequences come from peripheral blood, collected on day 0 of AZD1222 vaccination. The V gene is TRBV27, the J gene TRBJ1-5; D is unresolved. The CDR3 nucleotides read TGTGCCAGCAGTTTTGCCCGGAGCAGACCCCAGCATTTT. Its translation is CASSFARSRPQHF.